This TCR beta chain was sequenced for a study of T cell repertoires in cytomegalovirus infection. About the research overall: The study used recently identified HLA-C-restricted and well-studied HLA-B-restricted CMV epitopes.

Study outcomes and limitations: Of the TCR beta families, the public ones yielded a cumulative frequency that identified carriers of CMV plus the relevant HLA.

MiXCR was run by TCRdb on the reads, yielding one entry per CDR3 protein. The profile shows around 750,000 distinct CDR3 sequences, 32% of them singletons. As for this clonotype: What it recognizes is unknown.

Sample: cultured CD8+ T cells from PBMCs, taken from culture after CMV antigen stimulation. This TCR came from a human donor in good health (CMV status not recorded). Some clones in this sample may be carry-over from other donors' samples.

DNA for the CDR3: TGTGCCAGCAGTGCCACCATCCGCGAATCAGATACGCAGTATTTT. Translating it yields CASSATIRESDTQYF. The chain joins TRBV27 to TRBJ2-3; D ambiguous. The CDR3 covers 15 residues. Trimming took off 5 bases at V and 4 bases at J, with 16 bases between the two ends. Germline CDR1 MNHEY, CDR2 SMNVEV (reference sequence).